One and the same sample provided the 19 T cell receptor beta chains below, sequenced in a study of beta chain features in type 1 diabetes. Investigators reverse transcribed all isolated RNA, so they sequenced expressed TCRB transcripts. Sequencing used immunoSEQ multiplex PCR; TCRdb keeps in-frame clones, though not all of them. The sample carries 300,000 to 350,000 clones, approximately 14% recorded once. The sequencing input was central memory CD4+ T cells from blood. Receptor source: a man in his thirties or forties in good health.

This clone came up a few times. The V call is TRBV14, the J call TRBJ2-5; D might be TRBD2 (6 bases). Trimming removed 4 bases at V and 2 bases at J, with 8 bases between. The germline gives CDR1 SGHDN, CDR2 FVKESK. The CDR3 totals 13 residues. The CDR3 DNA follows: TGTGCCAGCAGCCTTGGACTACAAGAGACCCAGTACTTC. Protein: CASSLGLQETQYF. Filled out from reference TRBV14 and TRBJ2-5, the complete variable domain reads EAGVTQFPSHSVIEKGQTVTLRCDPISGHDNLYWYRRVMGKEIKFLLHFVKESKQDESGMPNNRFLAERTGGTYSTLKVQPAELEDSGVYFCASSLGLQETQYFGPGTRLLVL.

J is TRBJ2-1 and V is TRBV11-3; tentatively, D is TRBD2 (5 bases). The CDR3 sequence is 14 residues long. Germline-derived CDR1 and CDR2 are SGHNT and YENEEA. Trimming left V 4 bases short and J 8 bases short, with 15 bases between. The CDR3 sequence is CASSSPLSGYEQFF. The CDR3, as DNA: TGTGCCAGCAGCTCCCCGCTCAGCGGCTATGAGCAGTTCTTC. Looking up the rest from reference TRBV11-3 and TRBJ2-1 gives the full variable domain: EAGVVQSPRYKIIEKKQPVAFWCNPISGHNTLYWYLQNLGQGPELLIRYENEEAVDDSQLPKDRFSAERLKGVDSTLKIQPAELGDSAVYLCASSSPLSGYEQFFGPGTRLTVL.

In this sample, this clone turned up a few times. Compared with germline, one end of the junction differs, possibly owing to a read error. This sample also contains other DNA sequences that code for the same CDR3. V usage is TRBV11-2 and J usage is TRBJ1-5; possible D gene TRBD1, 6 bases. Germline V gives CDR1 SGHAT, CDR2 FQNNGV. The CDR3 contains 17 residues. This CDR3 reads CASSQDQAQGGNQPQHF. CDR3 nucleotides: TGCGCCAGCAGCCAAGATCAAGCACAGGGAGGCAATCAGCCCCAGCATTTT.

The CDR3 region has the DNA TGTGCCAGCAGACACCCGCTACATCATCAGCCCCAGCATTTT. It yields the protein CASRHPLHHQPQHF. The V gene is TRBV21-1, the J gene TRBJ1-5. TRBV21-1 is a recognized pseudogene. The CDR3 is 14 amino acids.

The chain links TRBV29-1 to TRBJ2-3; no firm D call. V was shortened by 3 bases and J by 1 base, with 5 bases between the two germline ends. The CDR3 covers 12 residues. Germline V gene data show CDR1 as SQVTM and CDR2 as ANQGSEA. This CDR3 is CSVDYGTDTQYF. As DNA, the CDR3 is TGCAGCGTTGACTACGGCACAGATACGCAGTATTTT.

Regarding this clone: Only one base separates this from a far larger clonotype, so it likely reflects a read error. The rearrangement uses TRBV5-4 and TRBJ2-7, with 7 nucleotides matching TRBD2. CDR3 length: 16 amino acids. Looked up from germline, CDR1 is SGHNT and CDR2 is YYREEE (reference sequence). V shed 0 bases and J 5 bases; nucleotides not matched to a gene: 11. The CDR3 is CASSLALGGNEHEQYF. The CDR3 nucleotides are TGTGCCAGCAGCTTGGCCTTGGGGGGGAACGAACACGAGCAGTACTTC.

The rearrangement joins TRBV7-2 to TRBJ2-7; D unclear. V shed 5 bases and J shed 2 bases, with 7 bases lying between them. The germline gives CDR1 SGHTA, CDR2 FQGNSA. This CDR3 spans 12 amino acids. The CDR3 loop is CASSVGPYEQYF. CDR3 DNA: TGTGCCAGCAGCGTTGGACCCTACGAGCAGTACTTC.

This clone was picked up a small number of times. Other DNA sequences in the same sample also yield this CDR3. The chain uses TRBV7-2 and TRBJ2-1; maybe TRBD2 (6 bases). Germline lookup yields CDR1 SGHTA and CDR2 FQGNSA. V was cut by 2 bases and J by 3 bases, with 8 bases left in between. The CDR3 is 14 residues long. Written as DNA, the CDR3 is TGTGCCAGCAGCTTAACGCGGGACTACAATGAGCAGTTCTTC. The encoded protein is CASSLTRDYNEQFF.

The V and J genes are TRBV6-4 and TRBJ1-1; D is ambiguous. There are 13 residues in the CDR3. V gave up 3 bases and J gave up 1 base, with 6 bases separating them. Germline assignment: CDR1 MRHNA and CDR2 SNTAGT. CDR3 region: CASSEAANTEAFF. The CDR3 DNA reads TGTGCCAGCAGTGAGGCAGCGAACACTGAAGCTTTCTTT.

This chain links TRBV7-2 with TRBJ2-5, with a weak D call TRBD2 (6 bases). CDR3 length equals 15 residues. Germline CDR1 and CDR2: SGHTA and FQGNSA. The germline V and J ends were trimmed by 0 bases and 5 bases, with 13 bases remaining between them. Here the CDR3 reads CASSLAGTEGETQYF. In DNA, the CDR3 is TGTGCCAGCAGCTTAGCCGGAACGGAGGGGGAGACCCAGTACTTC.

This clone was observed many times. The DNA for the CDR3 is TGTGCCAGCAGCACGTCTAGCGGCAATGAGCAGTTCTTC. This codes for CASSTSSGNEQFF. V gene TRBV7-2 combines with J gene TRBJ2-1, with TRBD2 matching over 7 bases. CDR3 size: 13 residues. V trimming: 5 bases; J trimming: 6 bases; junction bases outside the gene matches: 4. The germline V gene encodes CDR1 SGHTA and CDR2 FQGNSA.

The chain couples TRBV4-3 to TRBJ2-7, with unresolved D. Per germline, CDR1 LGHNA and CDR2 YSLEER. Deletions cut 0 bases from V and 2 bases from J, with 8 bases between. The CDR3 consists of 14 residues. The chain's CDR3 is CASSQDWGPYEQYF. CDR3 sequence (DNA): TGCGCCAGCAGCCAAGATTGGGGTCCCTACGAGCAGTACTTC.

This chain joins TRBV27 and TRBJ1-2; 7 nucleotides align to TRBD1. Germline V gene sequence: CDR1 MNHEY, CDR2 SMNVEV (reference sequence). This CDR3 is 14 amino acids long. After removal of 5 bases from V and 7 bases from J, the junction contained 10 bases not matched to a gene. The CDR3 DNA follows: TGTGCCAGCAGTCCGAGACAGGGAACAGGTGGCTACACCTTC. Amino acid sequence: CASSPRQGTGGYTF.

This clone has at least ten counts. CDR3 protein: CASSERTGGAETQYF. CDR3 coding DNA: TGTGCCAGCTCAGAGCGGACAGGGGGCGCAGAGACCCAGTACTTC. This chain connects TRBV18 to TRBJ2-5, with 11 bases aligning to TRBD1. With 5 bases clipped from V and 4 bases from J, the junction kept 6 bases outside the gene matches. Germline V CDR1 and CDR2: KGHSH, LQKENI. The CDR3 consists of 15 residues.

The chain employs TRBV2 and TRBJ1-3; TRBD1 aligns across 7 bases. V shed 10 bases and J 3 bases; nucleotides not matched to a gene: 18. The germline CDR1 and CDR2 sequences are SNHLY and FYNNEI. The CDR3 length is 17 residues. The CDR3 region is CATTSKDRPAYGNTIYF. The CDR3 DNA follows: TGTGCCACCACCTCAAAGGACAGGCCGGCCTATGGAAACACCATATATTTT.

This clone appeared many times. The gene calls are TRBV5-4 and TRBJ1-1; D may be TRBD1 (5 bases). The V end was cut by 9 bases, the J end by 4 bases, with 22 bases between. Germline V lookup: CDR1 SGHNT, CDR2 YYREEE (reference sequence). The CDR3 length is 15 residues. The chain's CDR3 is CAIQSAVPGTTEAFF. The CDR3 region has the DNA TGTGCCATCCAGAGTGCGGTGCCTGGGACCACTGAAGCTTTCTTT.

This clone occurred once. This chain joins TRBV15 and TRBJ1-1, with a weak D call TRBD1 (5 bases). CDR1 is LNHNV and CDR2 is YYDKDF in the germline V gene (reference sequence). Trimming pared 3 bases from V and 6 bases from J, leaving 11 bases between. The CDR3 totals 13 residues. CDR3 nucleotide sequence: TGTGCCACCAGCAGGAATACGGGGGCTGAAGCTTTCTTT. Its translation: CATSRNTGAEAFF.

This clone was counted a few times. The CDR3: CASSQAAPNPGELFF. The CDR3 DNA reads TGTGCCAGCAGCCAGGCGGCCCCTAATCCCGGGGAGCTGTTTTTT. The chain is built from TRBV7-9 and TRBJ2-2; D not resolved. The length of the CDR3 is 15 residues. Trimming pared 5 bases from V and 6 bases from J, leaving 16 bases between. The V gene's germline CDR1 is SEHNR and CDR2 FQNEAQ (reference sequence).

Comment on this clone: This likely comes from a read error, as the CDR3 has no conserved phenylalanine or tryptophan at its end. CDR3 region: CASSVDPGSNYGYTS. The CDR3, as DNA: TGTGCCAGCAGCGTAGATCCAGGGTCAAACTATGGCTACACCTCC. The chain carries TRBV9 and TRBJ1-2; the D gene is possibly TRBD1 (5 bases). Between the trimmed V and J ends, which lost 0 bases and 2 bases, there was a span of 11 bases. In germline, CDR1 is SGDLS, CDR2 YYNGEE. This CDR3 spans 15 amino acids.